This TCR beta chain comes out of a study of CD8 T cells in Susac syndrome. Random hexamers were used to reverse transcribe roughly 0.5 to 1 ug of RNA. TCRdb re-called the immunoSEQ multiplex PCR reads with MiXCR, one entry per CDR3 protein. This sample has about 100,000 distinct CDR3 sequences, with roughly 96% found just once. This clonotype was sampled from a human donor with Susac syndrome. Sequenced input: CD8+ T cells from PBMCs.

Here the CDR3 reads CASSLGKGAFYGYTF. The DNA of the CDR3 is TGCGCCAGCTCCTTGGGGAAGGGGGCTTTCTATGGCTACACCTTC. The V gene is TRBV5-1, the J gene TRBJ1-2, with 7 bases fitting TRBD1. This CDR3 comprises 15 residues. The J segment lost 4 bases and the V segment lost 7 bases, leaving 13 bases of the junction unmatched. Germline values: CDR1 SGHRS, CDR2 YFSETQ.